The clone carrying this T cell receptor (beta chain) has a single count. V shed 4 bases and J shed 1 base, with 10 bases lying between them. CDR1 and CDR2 (germline): SGHDT, YYEEEE. The CDR3 length is 14 residues. As originally analysed: Scientists estimated how many nucleated cells there were by amplifying reference gene primers. Sequenced by immunoSEQ multiplex PCR; TCRdb stores in-frame clones only, minus some. V and J calls and clone size are those listed in that table; D and trimming were worked out from the DNA. Of hundreds of thousands of clones listed, approximately 80% are singletons. This entry belongs to a study of blood T cell repertoires in COVID-19. Study as a whole: The United States, Italy and Spain were the sources of the acute and convalescent COVID-19 samples. T cells, B-cell-depleted T cells, or PBMCs provided the cDNA or gDNA that served as material.

Sequenced: peripheral blood. This rearrangement joins TRBV5-6 to TRBJ2-3; no clear D gene. This receptor was identified in a man aged 35-49 years with acute or convalescent COVID-19. CDR3 amino acids: CASSPMAGTDTQYF. In nucleotides, the CDR3 is TGTGCCAGCAGCCCAATGGCTGGCACAGATACGCAGTATTTT. Using reference TRBV5-6 and TRBJ2-3 for the parts outside the CDR3, the full variable domain is DAGVTQSPTHLIKTRGQQVTLRCSPKSGHDTVSWYQQALGQGPQFIFQYYEEEERQRGNFPDRFSGHQFPNYSSELNVNALLLGDSALYLCASSPMAGTDTQYFGPGTRLTVL.